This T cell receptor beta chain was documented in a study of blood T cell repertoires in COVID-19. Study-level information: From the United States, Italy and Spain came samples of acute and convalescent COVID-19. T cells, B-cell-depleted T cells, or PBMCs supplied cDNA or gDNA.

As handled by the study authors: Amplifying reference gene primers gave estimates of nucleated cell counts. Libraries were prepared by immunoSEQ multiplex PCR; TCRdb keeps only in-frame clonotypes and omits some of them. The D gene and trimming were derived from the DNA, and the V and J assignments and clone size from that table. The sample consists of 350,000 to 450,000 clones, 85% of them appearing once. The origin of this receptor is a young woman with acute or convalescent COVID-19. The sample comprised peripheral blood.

CDR3 residues: CASSNRQGDNSPLHF. DNA for the CDR3: TGTGCCAGCAGTAACCGACAGGGGGATAATTCACCCCTCCACTTT. V and J are TRBV28 and TRBJ1-6, with 9 nucleotides matching TRBD1. Looked up from germline, CDR1 is MDHEN and CDR2 is SYDVKM. Trimming cost V 5 bases and J 5 bases; bases outside gene matches: 4. The CDR3 has 15 residues. The full variable domain, completed using reference TRBV28 and TRBJ1-6, is DVKVTQSSRYLVKRTGEKVFLECVQDMDHENMFWYRQDPGLGLRLIYFSYDVKMKEKGDIPEGYSVSREKKERFSLILESASTNQTSMYLCASSNRQGDNSPLHFGNGTRLTVT.